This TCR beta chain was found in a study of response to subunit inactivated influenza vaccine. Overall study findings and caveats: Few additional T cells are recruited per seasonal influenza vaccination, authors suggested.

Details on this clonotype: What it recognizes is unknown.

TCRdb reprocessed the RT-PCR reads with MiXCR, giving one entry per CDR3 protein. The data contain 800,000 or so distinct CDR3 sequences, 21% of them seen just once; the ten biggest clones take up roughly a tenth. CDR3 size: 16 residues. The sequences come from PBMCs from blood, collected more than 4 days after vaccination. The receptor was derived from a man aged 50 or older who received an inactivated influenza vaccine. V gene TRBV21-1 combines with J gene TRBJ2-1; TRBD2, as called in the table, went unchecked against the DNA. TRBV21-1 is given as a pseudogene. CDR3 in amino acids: CASSDSASGHYNEQFF. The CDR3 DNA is TGTGCCAGCAGCGATTCGGCCTCCGGCCATTACAATGAGCAGTTCTTC.